This T cell receptor (beta chain) was sequenced in a study of vaccination effects on CD4 cells after COVID-19. Of note for this clone: Its cognate antigen is unknown.

Findings of the study overall: Sampling in the study covered few convalescent patients and included no early post-infection timepoints. Clones of infection and vaccine origin contracted markedly late after vaccination.

Libraries were prepared by immunoSEQ multiplex PCR; TCRdb keeps only in-frame clonotypes and omits some of them. This table holds approximately 83,000 clones, over 75% found once. Viral peptide pool expansion of antigen-specific CD4+ T cells preceded sequencing in the ViraFEST assay. It was after roughly 11 days of culture that CD4+ T cells were isolated. Each person got two doses of an mRNA SARS-CoV-2 vaccine, BNT162b2 or mRNA-1273. Culturing of around 2 million PBMC per well took place with approximately 10 IU/ml IL-2 and around 10 ug/ml peptides. On days 3 and 7, fresh IL-2 medium replaced half the medium. This sequence was found in a human donor who received a COVID-19 vaccine. The source was CD4+ T cells from PBMCs cultured with HCoV-OC43 spike peptides, collected after COVID-19 vaccination. Indicated subset: HCoV-OC43 spike overlapping peptide pool stimulation.

As DNA, the CDR3 is TGTGCCAGCTCACCACGGTCCCGGGGGGGCACAGATACGCAGTATTTT. Translating it yields CASSPRSRGGTDTQYF. The chain uses TRBV18 and TRBJ2-3; TRBD2 matches at 7 bases. The J segment lost 1 base and the V segment lost 1 base, leaving 5 bases of the junction unmatched. Germline CDR1 and CDR2: KGHSH and LQKENI. The CDR3 extends over 16 amino acids.